What follows are 5 T cell receptor beta chains derived from one specimen sequenced in a study of T cell responses to AZD1222 COVID-19 vaccine. Generated by immunoSEQ multiplex PCR, the TCRdb table keeps only in-frame clones and is missing some. Here the sample spans some 130,000 clones, about nine tenths being singletons. Material: peripheral blood, obtained on day 0 of AZD1222 vaccination. These receptors all come from an adult in good health.

The rearrangement links TRBV28 to TRBJ1-3; D gene unclear. This CDR3 is 15 amino acids long. V dropped 5 bases and J dropped 8 bases, with 19 bases sitting between them. The germline V gene encodes CDR1 MDHEN and CDR2 SYDVKM. The CDR3 DNA reads TGTGCCAGCAGTGCCCACCGTCTACAGTCGGACACCATATATTTT. Protein sequence: CASSAHRLQSDTIYF. Using reference TRBV28 and TRBJ1-3 for the parts outside the CDR3, the full variable domain is DVKVTQSSRYLVKRTGEKVFLECVQDMDHENMFWYRQDPGLGLRLIYFSYDVKMKEKGDIPEGYSVSREKKERFSLILESASTNQTSMYLCASSAHRLQSDTIYFGEGSWLTVV.

The chain employs TRBV7-9 and TRBJ2-6, with 7 bases that match TRBD1. This CDR3 is built from 19 residues. Per the germline V gene, CDR1 is SEHNR and CDR2 is FQNEAQ (reference sequence). V was pared by 1 base and J by 0 bases, with 9 bases of the junction left unmatched. This CDR3 is CASSLGWAGGTSGANVLTF. CDR3 DNA: TGTGCCAGCAGCTTAGGGTGGGCAGGGGGTACCTCTGGGGCCAACGTCCTGACTTTC.

Only a few counts were recorded for this clone. The chain has TRBV7-9 and TRBJ1-2; 9 nucleotides align to TRBD1. The CDR3 length is 15 residues. The germline V gene has CDR1 SEHNR and CDR2 FQNEAQ (reference sequence). Trimming cost V 5 bases and J 4 bases; bases outside gene matches: 8. In nucleotides, the CDR3 is TGTGCCAGCAGCGCGCCGGGACAGGGTACCTATGGCTACACCTTC. Translation: CASSAPGQGTYGYTF. The full variable domain, its missing parts supplied by reference TRBV7-9 and TRBJ1-2, is DTGVSQNPRHKITKRGQNVTFRCDPISEHNRLYWYRQTLGQGPEFLTYFQNEAQLEKSRLLSDRFSAERPKGSFSTLEIQRTEQGDSAMYLCASSAPGQGTYGYTFGSGTRLTVV.

The V call is TRBV3-1 (or the pseudogene TRBV3-2), the J call TRBJ1-6, with D possibly TRBD1 on 6 matching bases. V dropped 4 bases and J dropped 8 bases, with 15 bases sitting between them. This CDR3 has 15 residues. Germline V gene sequence: CDR1 LGHDT, CDR2 YNNKEL (reference sequence). CDR3 nucleotides: TGTGCCAGCAGCCTCTCAGGGGCGTCGGATTCACCCCTCCACTTT. It encodes CASSLSGASDSPLHF.

V gene TRBV27 combines with J gene TRBJ2-2; D is undetermined. V lost 1 base and J lost 5, with 11 bases in between. The CDR3 extends over 15 amino acids. Germline-derived CDR1 and CDR2 are MNHEY and SMNVEV (reference sequence). This chain's CDR3 is CASSLWGLGTGELFF. The CDR3 region has the DNA TGTGCCAGCAGTTTATGGGGTCTTGGGACCGGGGAGCTGTTTTTT.